The T cell receptor (beta chain) described here comes from a study of PD-1 blockade in classical Hodgkin lymphoma. Turning to the study itself: Every 2 weeks, patients got 3 mg/kg intravenous nivolumab.

The time point denotes: cycle 4 day 1 (C4D1), after 6 weeks of nivolumab. Every patient had relapsed following autologous stem cell transplantation, and cohorts differed in brentuximab vedotin exposure. The best responses consisted of complete response, partial response or progressive disease. As to this clone: As yet, its antigen is unknown.

Libraries were prepared by immunoSEQ multiplex PCR; TCRdb keeps only in-frame clonotypes and omits some of them. The sample contains 100,000 or so clones, roughly nine tenths of which appear only once. Study-level findings and limits: Possibly reflecting disease activity or prior therapy, repertoire differences have causes that remain undefined. CD4+ but not CD8+ TCR diversity rose significantly by C4D1.

Material: peripheral blood mononuclear cells (PBMCs), obtained before the fourth cycle of nivolumab. The TCR was taken from a human donor with classical Hodgkin lymphoma.

The CDR3 nucleotides are TGTGCCAGCAGTGAAGGACAGGGATCCTACGAGCAGTACTTC. It codes for CASSEGQGSYEQYF. The chain combines TRBV2 with TRBJ2-7; 7 positions agree with TRBD1. This CDR3 is 14 amino acids long. Germline V gene lookup returns CDR1 SNHLY and CDR2 FYNNEI. J lost 1 base, V lost 1 base, and 1 base had no gene match.